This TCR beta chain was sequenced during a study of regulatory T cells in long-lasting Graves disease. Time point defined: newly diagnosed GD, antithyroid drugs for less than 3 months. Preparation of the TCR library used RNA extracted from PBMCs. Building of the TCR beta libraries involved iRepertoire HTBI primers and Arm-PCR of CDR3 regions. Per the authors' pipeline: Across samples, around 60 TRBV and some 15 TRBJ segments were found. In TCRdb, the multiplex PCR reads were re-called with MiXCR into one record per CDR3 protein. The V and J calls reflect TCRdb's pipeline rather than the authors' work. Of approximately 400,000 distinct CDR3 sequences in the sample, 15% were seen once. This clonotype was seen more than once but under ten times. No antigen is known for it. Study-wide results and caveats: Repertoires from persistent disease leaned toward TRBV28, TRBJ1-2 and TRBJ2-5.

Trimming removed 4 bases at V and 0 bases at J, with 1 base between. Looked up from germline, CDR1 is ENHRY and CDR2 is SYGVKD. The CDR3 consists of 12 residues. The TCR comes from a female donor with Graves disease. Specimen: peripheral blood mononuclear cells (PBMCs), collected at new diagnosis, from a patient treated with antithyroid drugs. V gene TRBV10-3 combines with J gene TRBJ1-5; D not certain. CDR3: CAISASNQPQHF. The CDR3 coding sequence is TGTGCCATCAGTGCTAGCAATCAGCCCCAGCATTTT.